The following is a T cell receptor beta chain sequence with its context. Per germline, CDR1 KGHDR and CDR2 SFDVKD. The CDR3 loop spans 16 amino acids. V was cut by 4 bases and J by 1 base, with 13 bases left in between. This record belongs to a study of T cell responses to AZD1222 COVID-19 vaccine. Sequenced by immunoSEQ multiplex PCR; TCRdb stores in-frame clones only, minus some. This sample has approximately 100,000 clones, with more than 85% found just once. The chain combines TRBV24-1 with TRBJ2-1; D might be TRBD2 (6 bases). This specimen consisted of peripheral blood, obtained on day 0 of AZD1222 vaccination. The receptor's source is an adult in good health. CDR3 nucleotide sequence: TGTGCCACCAGTGACCAGCGGGTCCCATCCTACAATGAGCAGTTCTTC. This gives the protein CATSDQRVPSYNEQFF.